This TCR beta chain was profiled in a study of regulatory T cells in long-lasting Graves disease. iRepertoire HTBI primers and Arm-PCR of CDR3 regions built TCR beta libraries. One entry per CDR3 protein, called by TCRdb with MiXCR from the multiplex PCR reads. Among 350,000 to 450,000 distinct CDR3 sequences, about a sixth were seen once, and the ten largest hold 25% to 30%. Time point of the sample: newly diagnosed GD, antithyroid drugs for less than 3 months. PBMC RNA served as the TCR library source. The sample also formed part of further work on T cells in Graves' hyperthyroidism and ophthalmopathy.

This specimen was peripheral blood mononuclear cells (PBMCs), taken at new diagnosis, from a patient treated with antithyroid drugs. This receptor was obtained from a man aged 35-49 years with Graves disease.

The CDR3 DNA is TGTGCCAGCAGTTCCCCCCCACAGGGGACCGGGGAGCTGTTTTTT. This gives the protein CASSSPPQGTGELFF. V gene TRBV28 combines with J gene TRBJ2-2, with 7 bases fitting TRBD1. Germline-derived CDR1 and CDR2 are MDHEN and SYDVKM. V gave up 4 bases and J gave up 5 bases; unmatched junction bases: 7. The CDR3 is 15 amino acids. The full variable domain, in which reference TRBV28 and TRBJ2-2 provide the parts outside the CDR3, is DVKVTQSSRYLVKRTGEKVFLECVQDMDHENMFWYRQDPGLGLRLIYFSYDVKMKEKGDIPEGYSVSREKKERFSLILESASTNQTSMYLCASSSPPQGTGELFFGEGSRLTVL.